This T cell receptor beta chain emerged from a study of CD8+CD57+ T cells in acquired aplastic anemia. Study-level points and caveats: Shared by patients and controls, just under 30 CD8+ CDR3s were abundant in patients.

V lost 5 bases to trimming and J lost 2 bases; unmatched junction nucleotides: 9. The CDR3 extends over 15 amino acids. This clonotype was picked up many times. The antigen remains undetermined. Genomic DNA acted as the template from which TCR beta VDJ combination and CDR3 sequence profiling were carried out. MiXCR was run by TCRdb on the reads, yielding one entry per CDR3 protein. Among over 200,000 distinct CDR3 sequences listed, approximately 60% were seen once. The sequence was collected from a human donor in good health. The sample comprised sorted CD4+, CD8+, or CD8+CD57+ T cells (not recorded which) from PBMCs. J is TRBJ2-7 and V is TRBV12-3 or TRBV12-4; 7 nucleotides align to TRBD1. CDR3 sequence reads: CASSGTGTVTYEQYF. The DNA of the CDR3 is TGTGCCAGCAGTGGGACCGGGACAGTAACCTACGAGCAGTACTTC.